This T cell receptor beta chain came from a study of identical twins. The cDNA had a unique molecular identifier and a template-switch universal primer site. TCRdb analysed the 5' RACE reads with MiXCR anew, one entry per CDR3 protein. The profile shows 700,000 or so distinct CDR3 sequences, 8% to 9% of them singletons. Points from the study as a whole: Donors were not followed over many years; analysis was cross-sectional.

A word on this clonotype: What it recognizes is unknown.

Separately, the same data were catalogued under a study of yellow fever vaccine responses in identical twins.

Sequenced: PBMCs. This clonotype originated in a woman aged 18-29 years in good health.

CDR3 loop: CASSLKGARQPQHF. DNA of the CDR3: TGTGCCAGCAGTTTAAAGGGGGCACGGCAGCCCCAGCATTTT. This chain joins TRBV28 and TRBJ1-5, with TRBD1 matching over 7 bases. Germline loops: CDR1 MDHEN, CDR2 SYDVKM. After removal of 2 bases from V and 7 bases from J, the junction contained 5 bases not matched to a gene. There are 14 residues in the CDR3.